One and the same sample provided the 3 T cell receptor beta chains below, sequenced in a study of blood T cell repertoires in COVID-19. Sequencing used immunoSEQ multiplex PCR; TCRdb keeps in-frame clones, though not all of them. The sample has more than 11,000 clones, over 75% seen once; the top ten hold about 16%. The specimen was peripheral blood. These receptors all stem from a man aged 50 to 59 with active COVID-19.

V gene TRBV24-1 combines with J gene TRBJ2-1, with 14 bases aligning to TRBD2. Per germline, CDR1 KGHDR and CDR2 SFDVKD. This CDR3 contains 15 residues. Losses at the gene ends were 4 bases for V and 8 bases for J; bases not matched to a gene: 3. CDR3 nucleotides: TGTGCCACCAGTGACCAGGGACTAGCGGGAGATGAGCAGTTCTTC. It encodes CATSDQGLAGDEQFF.

This chain uses TRBV24-1 with TRBJ2-1; D gene uncertain. The V and J ends lost 4 bases and 0 bases respectively, with 12 bases between them. The CDR3 covers 16 residues. Looked up from germline, CDR1 is KGHDR and CDR2 is SFDVKD. The CDR3 sequence is CATSDPVLSSYNEQFF. As DNA, the CDR3 is TGTGCCACCAGTGACCCGGTCCTGAGCTCCTACAATGAGCAGTTCTTC.

CDR3 residues: CASSWRSDTDTQYF. The CDR3 nucleotides read TGTGCCAGCAGTTGGCGGTCTGACACAGATACGCAGTATTTT. The rearrangement uses TRBV27 and TRBJ2-3, with D uncertain. CDR1 and CDR2 (germline): MNHEY, SMNVEV (reference sequence). The CDR3 has 14 amino acids. Trimming cost V 4 bases and J 2 bases, with 10 bases left between them.